This record looks at one T cell receptor (beta chain) sequence and its context. The method was immunoSEQ multiplex PCR; TCRdb's version includes in-frame clones alone and lacks a portion of them. The data hold some 4,600 clones, with approximately 30% observed a single time. The V and J ends lost 3 bases and 5 bases respectively, with 19 bases between them. There are 17 residues in the CDR3. Germline V CDR1 and CDR2: MNHNS, SASEGT. This entry belongs to a study of graft-versus-host responses after intestinal transplantation. Study results and limitations: In recipient marrow, GvH clones were found, and some appeared first in ileum or blood. GvH clone levels peaked in circulation, and this peak was associated with early post-transplant HvG declines.

Sequencing was performed on alloreactive CD4+ T cells from a mixed lymphocyte reaction culture, taken before intestinal transplant. This sample's subset: CFSE-low proliferating T cells sorted from approximately 6-day pre-transplant mixed lymphocyte reaction (GvH or HvG direction). This clonotype was obtained from a human patient who received an intestinal transplant. The V call is TRBV6-1, the J call TRBJ2-2; D is possibly TRBD1 or TRBD2 (6 bases each). The CDR3 is CASSDVGGWAGTGELFF. In DNA form, the CDR3 reads TGTGCCAGCAGTGATGTGGGGGGCTGGGCGGGTACCGGGGAGCTGTTTTTT.